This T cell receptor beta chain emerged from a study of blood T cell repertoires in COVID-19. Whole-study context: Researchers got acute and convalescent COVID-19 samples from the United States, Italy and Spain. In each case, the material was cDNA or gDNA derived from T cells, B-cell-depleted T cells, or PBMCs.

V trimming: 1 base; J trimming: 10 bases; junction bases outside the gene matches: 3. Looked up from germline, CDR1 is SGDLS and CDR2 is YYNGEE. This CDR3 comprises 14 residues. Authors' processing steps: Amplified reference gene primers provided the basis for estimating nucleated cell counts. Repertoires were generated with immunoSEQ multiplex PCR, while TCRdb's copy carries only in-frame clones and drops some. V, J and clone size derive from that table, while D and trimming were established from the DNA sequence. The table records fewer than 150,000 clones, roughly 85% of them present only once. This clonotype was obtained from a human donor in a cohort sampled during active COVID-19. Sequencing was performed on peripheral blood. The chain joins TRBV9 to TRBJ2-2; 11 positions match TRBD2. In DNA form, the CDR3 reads TGTGCCAGCAGCGTAACTAGCGGGAGTACGGAGCTGTTTTTT. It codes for CASSVTSGSTELFF.